This T cell receptor beta chain originates from a study of T cell responses to AZD1222 COVID-19 vaccine (dated by TCRdb to 2020 to 2022). As for the study more broadly: AZD1222 recipients whose second dose came at about 4 weeks and those whose second dose came at about 12 weeks were combined into one group, since spike-specific TCR depth and breadth did not differ between the two schedules. Enrollment into the trials was organized by age into subgroups of 18-55, 56-69 and 70-plus years, and those subgroups contained approximately 150, 30 and 60 TCR-sequenced participants, respectively. TCR sequencing was performed for roughly 250 trial participants, of whom roughly 200 were given two doses of AZD1222 and some 26 were given two doses of MenACWY control vaccine.

The CDR3 regions of human TCRbeta chains were analyzed by immunosequencing. For the original study's pipeline: TCRs in the repertoires were matched against a reference library of SARS-CoV-2-specific TCRs that had been generated with the MIRA antigen-specificity platform. Breadth meant the fraction of unique TCRs that were SARS-CoV-2-associated, whereas depth meant the fraction of total T cells that were SARS-CoV-2-associated. Using the MIRA data, each spike-specific TCR was assigned both to the spike region to which the TCR was reactive and to a CD4 or CD8 class. Log10-transformed breadth and depth values were compared by one-way ANOVA with Sidak's multiple comparisons tests. TCRdb stores this immuneACCESS table with in-frame sequences only. Part of the clones is absent; in the studies checked, under half of the shortfall reflects unresolved V genes, and no reason is known for the rest. That table furnishes V, J and clone size, whereas the DNA furnished D and trimming. This sample holds 110,000 or so clones; roughly 87% were observed only once. The ten largest clones take up approximately 5% of the sample.

In the paper's terms, the time point label means: baseline before first vaccination. Samples from vaccinated people were obtained from the UK trials COV001 and COV002, which included a single-blind randomized controlled phase 2/3 trial of AZD1222 (ChAdOx1 nCoV-19) in healthy adults. Trial participant PBMC samples were collected at day 0 and day 28 after the second dose for TCRbeta chain sequencing. The V end gives up 0 bases and the J end 8 bases, leaving 6 bases in the junction not matched to a gene. From the cysteine through the phenylalanine, the CDR3 covers 14 amino acids. Of the read, only the CDR3 DNA is kept; its 42 bases are in frame from base 1. CDR1 and CDR2 (MGHRA, YSYEKL) derive from the germline V gene. Turning to this clone: Its recognized antigen is unknown. Nothing much larger sits one base from this clone, and base qualities are not available.

What the work shows at the level of the full study, not this receptor alone: Participants were mostly white British, with more females than males. The authors suggested clonal diversity may have been underestimated. Conclusions about previously exposed vaccinees are limited, since just six AZD1222 recipients were seropositive for SARS-CoV-2 at baseline. Spike-specific TCR breadth and depth rose significantly after two AZD1222 doses compared with day 0 and with MenACWY recipients. Because no samples from the day 14 peak response were available, repertoires could be characterized only after the peak T cell response. The vaccine-associated CD4 TCRs covered the entire spike protein, and the dominant responses fell in regions 160-218 and 743-854. Reportedly, almost half of the unique spike-specific TCRs recognized epitopes lying outside the regions that are mutated in the B.1.351 and B.1.1.7 variants. In the small 56-69-year group, the increase in depth fell short of significance, most likely because of low power.

The rearranged chain carries TRBV4-1 and TRBJ1-2, and TRBD1 aligns with 7 junction nucleotides. The clonotype was recovered from an adult in good health. The source was peripheral blood, collected on day 0 of AZD1222 vaccination. Read as DNA, the sequence is TGCGCCAGCAGCCAAGATCGAGGGGGCGCGGGCTACACCTTC. This gives the protein CASSQDRGGAGYTF.